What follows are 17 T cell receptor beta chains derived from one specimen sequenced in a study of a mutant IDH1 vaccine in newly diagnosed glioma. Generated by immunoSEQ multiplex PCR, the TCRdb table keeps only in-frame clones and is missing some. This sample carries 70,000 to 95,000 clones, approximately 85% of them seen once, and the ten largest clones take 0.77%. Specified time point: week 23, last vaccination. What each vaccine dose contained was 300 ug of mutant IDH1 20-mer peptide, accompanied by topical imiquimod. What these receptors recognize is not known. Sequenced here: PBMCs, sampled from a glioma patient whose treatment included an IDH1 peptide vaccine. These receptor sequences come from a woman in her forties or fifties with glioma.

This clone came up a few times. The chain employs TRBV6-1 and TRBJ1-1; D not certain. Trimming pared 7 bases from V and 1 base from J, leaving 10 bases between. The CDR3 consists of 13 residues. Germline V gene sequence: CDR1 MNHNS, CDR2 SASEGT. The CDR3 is CASIPSRNTEAFF. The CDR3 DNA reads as TGTGCCAGCATCCCTTCGAGGAACACTGAAGCTTTCTTT.

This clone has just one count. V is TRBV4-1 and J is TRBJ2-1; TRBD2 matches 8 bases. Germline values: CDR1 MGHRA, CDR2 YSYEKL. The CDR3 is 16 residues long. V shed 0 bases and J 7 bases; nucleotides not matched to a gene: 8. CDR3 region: CASSQEGLPGGNEQFF. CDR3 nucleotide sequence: TGCGCCAGCAGCCAAGAGGGACTACCGGGAGGGAATGAGCAGTTCTTC.

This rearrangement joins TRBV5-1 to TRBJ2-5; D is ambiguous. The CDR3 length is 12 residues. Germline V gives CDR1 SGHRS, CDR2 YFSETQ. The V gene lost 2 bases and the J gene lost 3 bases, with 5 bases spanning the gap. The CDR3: CASSFPEETQYF. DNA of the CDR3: TGCGCCAGCAGCTTTCCAGAAGAGACCCAGTACTTC.

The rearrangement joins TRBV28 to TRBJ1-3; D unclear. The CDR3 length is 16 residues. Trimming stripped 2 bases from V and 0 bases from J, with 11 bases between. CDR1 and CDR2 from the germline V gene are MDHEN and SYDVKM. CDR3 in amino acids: CASSLDASHSGNTIYF. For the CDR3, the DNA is TGTGCCAGCAGTTTAGACGCATCACACTCTGGAAACACCATATATTTT.

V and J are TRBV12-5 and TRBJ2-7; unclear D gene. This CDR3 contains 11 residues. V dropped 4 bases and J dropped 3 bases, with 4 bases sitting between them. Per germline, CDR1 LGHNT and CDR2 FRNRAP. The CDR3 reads CASGWGYEQYF. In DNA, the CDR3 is TGTGCTAGTGGTTGGGGCTACGAGCAGTACTTC.

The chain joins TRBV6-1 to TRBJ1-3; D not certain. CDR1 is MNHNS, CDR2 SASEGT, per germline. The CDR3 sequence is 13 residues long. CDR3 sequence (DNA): TGTGCGTACCGGGTCAACTCTGGAAACACCATATATTTT. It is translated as CAYRVNSGNTIYF.

CDR3 sequence: CATAGTTSSYEQYF. Written as DNA, the CDR3 is TGTGCCACCGCCGGGACTACCTCCTCCTACGAGCAGTACTTC. The genes are TRBV28 and TRBJ2-7; the match to TRBD2 covers 7 bases. Unmatched junction bases numbered 9, after V lost 10 bases and J lost 0 bases. The germline CDR1 and CDR2 sequences are MDHEN and SYDVKM. The CDR3 loop spans 14 amino acids.

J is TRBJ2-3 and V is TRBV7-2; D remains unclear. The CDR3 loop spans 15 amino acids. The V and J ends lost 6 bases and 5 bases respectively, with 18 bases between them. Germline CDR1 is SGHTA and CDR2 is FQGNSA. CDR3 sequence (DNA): TGTGCCAGCAGGCCCAGCCGTCAGGCGAGAGATACGCAGTATTTT. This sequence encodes CASRPSRQARDTQYF.

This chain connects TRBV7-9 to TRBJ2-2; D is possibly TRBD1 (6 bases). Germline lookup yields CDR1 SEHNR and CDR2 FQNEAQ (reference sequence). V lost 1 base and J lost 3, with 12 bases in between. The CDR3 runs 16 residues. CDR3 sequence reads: CASSLGYREYTGELFF. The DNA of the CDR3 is TGTGCCAGCAGCTTAGGTTACAGGGAGTACACCGGGGAGCTGTTTTTT.

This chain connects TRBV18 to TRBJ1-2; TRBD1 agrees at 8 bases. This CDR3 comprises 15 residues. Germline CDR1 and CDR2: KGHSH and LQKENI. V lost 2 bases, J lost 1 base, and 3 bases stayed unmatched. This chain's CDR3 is CASSPGQGRNYGYTF. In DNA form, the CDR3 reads TGTGCCAGCTCACCAGGACAGGGCCGTAACTATGGCTACACCTTC.

CDR3 residues: CASSQVADHSNQPQHF. The CDR3 bases are TGCGCCAGCAGCCAAGTTGCAGATCATAGCAATCAGCCCCAGCATTTT. The rearrangement joins TRBV4-1 to TRBJ1-5; D gene uncertain. This CDR3 contains 16 residues. In germline, CDR1 is MGHRA, CDR2 YSYEKL. V dropped 1 base and J dropped 0 bases, with 10 bases sitting between them.

CDR3 in amino acids: CASSLNQGSTGELFF. CDR3 nucleotides: TGTGCCAGCAGCTTAAACCAGGGCTCCACCGGGGAGCTGTTTTTT. The V call is TRBV5-4, the J call TRBJ2-2; possible D gene TRBD1, 5 bases. The germline gives CDR1 SGHNT, CDR2 YYREEE (reference sequence). The V gene lost 2 bases and the J gene lost 4 bases, with 12 bases spanning the gap. The CDR3 length is 15 residues.

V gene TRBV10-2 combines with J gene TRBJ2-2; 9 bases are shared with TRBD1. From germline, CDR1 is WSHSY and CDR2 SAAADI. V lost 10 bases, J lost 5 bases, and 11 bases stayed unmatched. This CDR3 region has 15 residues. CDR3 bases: TGCGCCACTTCCCTGGACAGGGGTGGGACCGGGGAGCTGTTTTTT. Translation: CATSLDRGGTGELFF.

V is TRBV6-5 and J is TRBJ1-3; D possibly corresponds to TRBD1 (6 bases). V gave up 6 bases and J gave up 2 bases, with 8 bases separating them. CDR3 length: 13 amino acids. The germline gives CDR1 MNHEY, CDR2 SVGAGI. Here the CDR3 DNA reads TGTGCCAGCAGGGGGACAACTGGAAACACCATATATTTT. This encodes CASRGTTGNTIYF.

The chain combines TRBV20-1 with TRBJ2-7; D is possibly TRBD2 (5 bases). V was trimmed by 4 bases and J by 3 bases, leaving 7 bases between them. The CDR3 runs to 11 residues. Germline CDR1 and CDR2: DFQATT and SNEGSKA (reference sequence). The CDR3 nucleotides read TGCAGTGCTACCGGGAACTACGAGCAGTACTTC. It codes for CSATGNYEQYF.

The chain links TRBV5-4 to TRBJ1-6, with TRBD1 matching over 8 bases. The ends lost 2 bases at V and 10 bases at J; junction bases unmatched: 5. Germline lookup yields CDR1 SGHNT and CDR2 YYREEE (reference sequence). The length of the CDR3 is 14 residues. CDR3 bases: TGTGCCAGCAGCTTAGGACAGGGAGAGTCACCCCTCCACTTT. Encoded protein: CASSLGQGESPLHF. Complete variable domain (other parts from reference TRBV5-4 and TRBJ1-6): ETGVTQSPTHLIKTRGQQVTLRCSSQSGHNTVSWYQQALGQGPQFIFQYYREEENGRGNFPPRFSGLQFPNYSSELNVNALELDDSALYLCASSLGQGESPLHFGNGTRLTVT.

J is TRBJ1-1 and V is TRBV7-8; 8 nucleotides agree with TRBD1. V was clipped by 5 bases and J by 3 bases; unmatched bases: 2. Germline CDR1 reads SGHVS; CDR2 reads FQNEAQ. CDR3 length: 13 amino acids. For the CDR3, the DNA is TGTGCCAGCAGCAGGGGACAGGACACTGAAGCTTTCTTT. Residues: CASSRGQDTEAFF.